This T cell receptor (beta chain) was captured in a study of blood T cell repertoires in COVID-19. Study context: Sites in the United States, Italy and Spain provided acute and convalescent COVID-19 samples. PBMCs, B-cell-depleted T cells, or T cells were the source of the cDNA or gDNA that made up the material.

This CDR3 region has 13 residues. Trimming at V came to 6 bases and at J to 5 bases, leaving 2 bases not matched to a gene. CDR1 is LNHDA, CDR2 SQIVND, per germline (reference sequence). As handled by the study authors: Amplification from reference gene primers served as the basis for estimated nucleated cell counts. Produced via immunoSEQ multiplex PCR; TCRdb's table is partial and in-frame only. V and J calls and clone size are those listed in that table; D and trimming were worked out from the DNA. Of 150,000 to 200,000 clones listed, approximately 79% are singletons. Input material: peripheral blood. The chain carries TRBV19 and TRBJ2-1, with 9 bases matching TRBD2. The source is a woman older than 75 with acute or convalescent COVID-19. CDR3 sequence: CASRREGDNEQFF. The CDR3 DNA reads TGTGCCAGTAGGCGGGAGGGCGACAATGAGCAGTTCTTC.